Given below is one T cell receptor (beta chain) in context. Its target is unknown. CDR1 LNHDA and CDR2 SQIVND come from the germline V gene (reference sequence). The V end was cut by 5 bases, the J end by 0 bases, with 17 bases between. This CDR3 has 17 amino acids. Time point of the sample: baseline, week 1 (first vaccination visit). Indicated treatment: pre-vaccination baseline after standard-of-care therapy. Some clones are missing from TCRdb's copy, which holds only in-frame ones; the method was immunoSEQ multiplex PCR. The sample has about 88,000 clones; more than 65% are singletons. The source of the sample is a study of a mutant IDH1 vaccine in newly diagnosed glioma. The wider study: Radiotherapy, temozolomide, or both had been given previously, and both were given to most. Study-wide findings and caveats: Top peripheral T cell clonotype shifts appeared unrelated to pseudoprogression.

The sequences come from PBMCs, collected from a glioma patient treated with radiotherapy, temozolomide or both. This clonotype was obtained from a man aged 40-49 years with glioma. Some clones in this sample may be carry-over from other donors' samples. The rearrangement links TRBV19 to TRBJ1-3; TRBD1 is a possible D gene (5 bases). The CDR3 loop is CASSGAEAASSGNTIYF. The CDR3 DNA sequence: TGTGCCAGTAGTGGGGCAGAGGCGGCTTCCTCTGGAAACACCATATATTTT.